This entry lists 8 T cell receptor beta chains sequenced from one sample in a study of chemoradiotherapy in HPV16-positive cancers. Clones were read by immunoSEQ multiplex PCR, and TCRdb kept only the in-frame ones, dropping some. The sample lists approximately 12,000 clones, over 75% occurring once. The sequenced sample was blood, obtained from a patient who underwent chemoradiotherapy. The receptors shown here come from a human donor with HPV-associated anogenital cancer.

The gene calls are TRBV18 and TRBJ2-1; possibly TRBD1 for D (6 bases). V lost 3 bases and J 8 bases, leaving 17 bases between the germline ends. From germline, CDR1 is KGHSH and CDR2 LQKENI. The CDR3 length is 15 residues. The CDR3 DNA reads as TGTGCCAGCTCACCCGAAATACCCGAGGGGGATGAGCAGTTCTTC. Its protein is CASSPEIPEGDEQFF.

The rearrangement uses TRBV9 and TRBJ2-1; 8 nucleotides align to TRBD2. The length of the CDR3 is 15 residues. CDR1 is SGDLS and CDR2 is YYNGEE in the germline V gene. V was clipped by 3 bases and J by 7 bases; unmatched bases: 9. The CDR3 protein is CASSALGGAKNEQFF. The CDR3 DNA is TGTGCCAGCAGCGCCCTCGGGGGGGCGAAAAATGAGCAGTTCTTC.

This chain's CDR3 is CSVGGGFTDTQYF. The CDR3 DNA reads as TGCAGCGTTGGAGGGGGGTTCACAGATACGCAGTATTTT. The rearrangement links TRBV29-1 to TRBJ2-3; either TRBD1 or TRBD2 may supply D (6 bases each). CDR1 and CDR2 from the germline V gene are SQVTM and ANQGSEA. The CDR3 contains 13 residues. The V and J ends lost 4 bases and 2 bases respectively, with 10 bases between them.

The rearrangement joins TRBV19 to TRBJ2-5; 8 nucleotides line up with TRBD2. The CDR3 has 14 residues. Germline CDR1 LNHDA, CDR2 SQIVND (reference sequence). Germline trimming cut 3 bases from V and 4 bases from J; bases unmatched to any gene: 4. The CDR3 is CASSIIAGSETQYF. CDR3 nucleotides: TGTGCCAGTAGTATTATAGCGGGGTCAGAGACCCAGTACTTC. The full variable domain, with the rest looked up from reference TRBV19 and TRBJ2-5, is DGGITQSPKYLFRKEGQNVTLSCEQNLNHDAMYWYRQDPGQGLRLIYYSQIVNDFQKGDIAEGYSVSREKKESFPLTVTSAQKNPTAFYLCASSIIAGSETQYFGPGTRLLVL.

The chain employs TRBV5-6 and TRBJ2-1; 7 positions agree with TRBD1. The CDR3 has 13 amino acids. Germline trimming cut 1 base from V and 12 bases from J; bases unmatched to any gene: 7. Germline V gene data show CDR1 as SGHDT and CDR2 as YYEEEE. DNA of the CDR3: TGTGCCAGCAGCTTGAAGGGGGCCCCTAGGCAGTTCTTC. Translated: CASSLKGAPRQFF.

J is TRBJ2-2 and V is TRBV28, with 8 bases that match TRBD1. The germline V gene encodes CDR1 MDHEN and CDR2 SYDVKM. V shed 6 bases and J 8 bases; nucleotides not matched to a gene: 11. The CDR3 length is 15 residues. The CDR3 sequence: CASRPPGQGSGELFF. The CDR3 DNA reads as TGTGCCAGCAGGCCCCCCGGACAGGGCTCTGGGGAGCTGTTTTTT.

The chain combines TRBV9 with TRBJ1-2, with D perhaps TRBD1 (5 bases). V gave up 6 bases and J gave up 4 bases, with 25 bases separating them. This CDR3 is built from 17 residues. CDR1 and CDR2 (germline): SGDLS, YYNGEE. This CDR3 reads CASNASPLGRAPYGYTF. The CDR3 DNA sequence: TGTGCCAGCAACGCGAGCCCCCTGGGCAGGGCCCCCTATGGCTACACCTTC.

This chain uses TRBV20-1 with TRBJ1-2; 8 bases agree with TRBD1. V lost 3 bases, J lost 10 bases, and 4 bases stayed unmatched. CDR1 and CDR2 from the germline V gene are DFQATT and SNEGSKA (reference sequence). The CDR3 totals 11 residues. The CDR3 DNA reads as TGCAGTGCTAGGGACAGGGTCGACTACACCTTC. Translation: CSARDRVDYTF.